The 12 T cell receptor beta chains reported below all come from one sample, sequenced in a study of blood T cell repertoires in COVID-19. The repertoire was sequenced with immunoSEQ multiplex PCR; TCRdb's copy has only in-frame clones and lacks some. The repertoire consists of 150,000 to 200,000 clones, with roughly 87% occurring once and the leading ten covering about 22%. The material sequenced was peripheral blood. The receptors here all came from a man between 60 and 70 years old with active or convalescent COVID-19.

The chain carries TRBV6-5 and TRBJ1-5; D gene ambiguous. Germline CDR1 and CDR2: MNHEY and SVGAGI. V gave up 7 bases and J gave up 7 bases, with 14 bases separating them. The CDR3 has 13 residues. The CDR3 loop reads CASTYWAEQPQHF. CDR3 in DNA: TGTGCCAGCACCTATTGGGCCGAGCAGCCCCAGCATTTT.

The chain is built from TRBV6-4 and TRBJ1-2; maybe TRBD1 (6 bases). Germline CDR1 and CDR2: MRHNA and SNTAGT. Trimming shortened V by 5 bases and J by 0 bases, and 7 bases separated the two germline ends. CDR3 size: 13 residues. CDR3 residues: CASSRTANYGYTF. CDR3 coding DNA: TGTGCCAGCAGTAGGACAGCTAACTATGGCTACACCTTC.

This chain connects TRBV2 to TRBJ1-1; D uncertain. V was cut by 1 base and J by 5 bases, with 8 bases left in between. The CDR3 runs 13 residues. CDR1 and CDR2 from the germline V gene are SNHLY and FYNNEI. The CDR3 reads CASSEEAGTEAFF. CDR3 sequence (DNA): TGTGCCAGCAGTGAAGAGGCGGGGACTGAAGCTTTCTTT.

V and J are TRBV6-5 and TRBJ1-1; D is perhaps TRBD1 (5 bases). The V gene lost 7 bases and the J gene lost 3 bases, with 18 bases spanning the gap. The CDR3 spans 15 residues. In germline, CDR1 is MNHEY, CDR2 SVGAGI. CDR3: CASNAFRVIDTEAFF. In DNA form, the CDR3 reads TGTGCCAGCAACGCCTTCAGGGTTATCGACACTGAAGCTTTCTTT.

CDR3 nucleotide sequence: TGTGCCAGCAGCTTGGCCTTCGGACAGGGGGCAGCCGGGGAGCTGTTTTTT. The encoded protein is CASSLAFGQGAAGELFF. V gene TRBV5-4 combines with J gene TRBJ2-2; 11 nucleotides align to TRBD1. The CDR3 consists of 17 residues. Germline V lookup: CDR1 SGHNT, CDR2 YYREEE (reference sequence). The trim removed 0 bases at V and 6 bases at J, leaving 7 bases unmatched.

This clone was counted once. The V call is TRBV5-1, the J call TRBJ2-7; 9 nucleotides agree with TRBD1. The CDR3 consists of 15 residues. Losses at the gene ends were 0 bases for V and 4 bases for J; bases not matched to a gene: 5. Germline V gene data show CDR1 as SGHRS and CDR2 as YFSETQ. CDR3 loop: CASSLVWDRVYEQYF. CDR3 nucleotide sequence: TGCGCCAGCAGCTTGGTTTGGGACAGGGTTTACGAGCAGTACTTC.

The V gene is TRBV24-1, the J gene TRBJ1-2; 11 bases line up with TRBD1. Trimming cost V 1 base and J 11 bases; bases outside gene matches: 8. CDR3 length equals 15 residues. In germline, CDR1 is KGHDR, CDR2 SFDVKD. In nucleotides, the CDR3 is TGTGCCACCAGTGATTTCTCCGGGACAGGGGGAAGGTACACCTTC. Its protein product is CATSDFSGTGGRYTF.

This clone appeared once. The CDR3 sequence: CAACLGGGSYEQFF. CDR3 sequence (DNA): TGTGCCGCCTGCTTAGGGGGGGGCTCGTATGAGCAGTTCTTC. The rearrangement joins TRBV6-5 to TRBJ2-1; TRBD2 is a possible D gene (7 bases). The V and J ends lost 11 bases and 8 bases respectively, with 22 bases between them. CDR3 length: 14 amino acids. CDR1 MNHEY and CDR2 SVGAGI come from the germline V gene.

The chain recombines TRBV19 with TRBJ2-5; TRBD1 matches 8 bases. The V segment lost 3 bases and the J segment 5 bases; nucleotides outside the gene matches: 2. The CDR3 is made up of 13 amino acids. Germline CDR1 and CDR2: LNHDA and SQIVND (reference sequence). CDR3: CASSIWTGETQYF. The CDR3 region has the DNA TGTGCCAGTAGTATTTGGACAGGGGAGACCCAGTACTTC.

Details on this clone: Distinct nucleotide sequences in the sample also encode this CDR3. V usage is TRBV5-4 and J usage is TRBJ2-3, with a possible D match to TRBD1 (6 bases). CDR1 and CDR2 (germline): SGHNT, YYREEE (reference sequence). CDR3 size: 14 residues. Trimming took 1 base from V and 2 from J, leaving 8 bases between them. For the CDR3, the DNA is TGTGCCAGCAGCTTGCGGACAGCCACAGATACGCAGTATTTT. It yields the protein CASSLRTATDTQYF.

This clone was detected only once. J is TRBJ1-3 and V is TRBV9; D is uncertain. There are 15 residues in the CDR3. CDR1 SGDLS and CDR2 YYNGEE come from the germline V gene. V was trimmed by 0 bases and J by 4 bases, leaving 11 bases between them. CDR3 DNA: TGTGCCAGCAGCGTAGTTGGAGGGCGAGGAAACACCATATATTTT. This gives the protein CASSVVGGRGNTIYF.

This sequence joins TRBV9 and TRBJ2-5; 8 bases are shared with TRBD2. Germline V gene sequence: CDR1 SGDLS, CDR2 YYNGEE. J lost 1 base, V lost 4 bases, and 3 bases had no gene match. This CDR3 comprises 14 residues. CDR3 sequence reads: CASSRGGSQETQYF. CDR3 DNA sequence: TGTGCCAGCAGCCGGGGGGGATCCCAAGAGACCCAGTACTTC. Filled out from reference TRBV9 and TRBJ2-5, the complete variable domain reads DSGVTQTPKHLITATGQRVTLRCSPRSGDLSVYWYQQSLDQGLQFLIQYYNGEERAKGNILERFSAQQFPDLHSELNLSSLELGDSALYFCASSRGGSQETQYFGPGTRLLVL.